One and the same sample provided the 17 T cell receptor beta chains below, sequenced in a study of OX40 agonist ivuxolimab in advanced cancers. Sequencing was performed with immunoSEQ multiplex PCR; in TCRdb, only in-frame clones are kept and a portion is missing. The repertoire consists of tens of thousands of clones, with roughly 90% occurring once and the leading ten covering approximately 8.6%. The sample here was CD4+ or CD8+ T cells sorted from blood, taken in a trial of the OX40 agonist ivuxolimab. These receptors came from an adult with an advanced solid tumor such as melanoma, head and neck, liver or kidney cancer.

The DNA for the CDR3 is TGTGCCAGCAGCTCGTCGGGACCCTTGGACAATGAGCAGTTCTTC. Its protein product is CASSSSGPLDNEQFF. The chain employs TRBV11-2 and TRBJ2-1; either TRBD1 or TRBD2 may fit D (5 bases each). The CDR3 loop spans 15 amino acids. Germline-derived CDR1 and CDR2 are SGHAT and FQNNGV. The V end lost 4 bases, the J end lost 5 bases, and 15 bases lay between the germline ends.

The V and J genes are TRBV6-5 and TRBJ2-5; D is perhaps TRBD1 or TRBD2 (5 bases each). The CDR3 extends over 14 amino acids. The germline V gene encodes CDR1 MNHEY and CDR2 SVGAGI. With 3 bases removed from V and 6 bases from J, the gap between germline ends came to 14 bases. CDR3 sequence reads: CASSYGIEGQTQYF. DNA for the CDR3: TGTGCCAGCAGTTATGGGATCGAGGGGCAGACCCAGTACTTC.

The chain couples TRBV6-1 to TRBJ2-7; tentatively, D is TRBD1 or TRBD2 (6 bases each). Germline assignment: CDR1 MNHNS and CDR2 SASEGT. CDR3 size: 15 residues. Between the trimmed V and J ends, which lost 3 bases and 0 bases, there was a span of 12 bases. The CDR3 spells CASSEIQGGSYEQYF. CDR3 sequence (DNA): TGTGCCAGCAGTGAGATACAGGGAGGCTCCTACGAGCAGTACTTC.

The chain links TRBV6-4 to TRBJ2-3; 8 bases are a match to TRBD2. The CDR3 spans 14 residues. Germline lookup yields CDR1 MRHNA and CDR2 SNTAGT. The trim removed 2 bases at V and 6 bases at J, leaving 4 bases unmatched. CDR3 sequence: CASSDAGGRDTQYF. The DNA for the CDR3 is TGTGCCAGCAGTGACGCGGGGGGCCGGGATACGCAGTATTTT.

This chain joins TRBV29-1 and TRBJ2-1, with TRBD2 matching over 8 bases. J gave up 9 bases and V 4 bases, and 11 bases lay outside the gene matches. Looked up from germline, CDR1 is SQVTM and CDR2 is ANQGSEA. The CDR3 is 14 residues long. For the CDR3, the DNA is TGCAGCGTTGGGGCTAGCGGGCCCATCGGTGAGCAGTTCTTC. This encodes CSVGASGPIGEQFF.

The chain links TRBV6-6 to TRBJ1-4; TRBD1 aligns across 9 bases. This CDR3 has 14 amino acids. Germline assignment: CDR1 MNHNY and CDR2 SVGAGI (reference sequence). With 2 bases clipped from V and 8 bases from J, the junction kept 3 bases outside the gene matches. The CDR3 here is CASSYAGQGEKLFF. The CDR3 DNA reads TGTGCCAGCAGTTACGCAGGACAGGGGGAAAAACTGTTTTTT.

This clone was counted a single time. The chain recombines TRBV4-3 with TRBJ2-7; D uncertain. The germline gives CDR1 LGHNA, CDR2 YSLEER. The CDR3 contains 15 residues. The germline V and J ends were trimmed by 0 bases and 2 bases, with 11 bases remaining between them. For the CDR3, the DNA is TGCGCCAGCAGCCAAGATTTGGCAGTAACCTACGAGCAGTACTTC. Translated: CASSQDLAVTYEQYF.

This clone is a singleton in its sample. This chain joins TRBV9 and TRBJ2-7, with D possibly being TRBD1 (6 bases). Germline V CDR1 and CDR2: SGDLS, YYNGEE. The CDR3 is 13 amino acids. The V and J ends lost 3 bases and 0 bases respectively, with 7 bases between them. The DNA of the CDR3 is TGTGCCAGCAGCGGGGACATCTCCTACGAGCAGTACTTC. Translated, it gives CASSGDISYEQYF.

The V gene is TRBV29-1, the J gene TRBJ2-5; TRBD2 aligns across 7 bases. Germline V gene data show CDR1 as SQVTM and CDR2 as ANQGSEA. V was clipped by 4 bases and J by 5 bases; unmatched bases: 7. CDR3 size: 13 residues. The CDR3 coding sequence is TGCAGCGTTGGCGGCGGGGGTCAGGAGACCCAGTACTTC. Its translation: CSVGGGGQETQYF. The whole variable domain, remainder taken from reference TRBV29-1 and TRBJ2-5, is SAVISQKPSRDICQRGTSLTIQCQVDSQVTMMFWYRQQPGQSLTLIATANQGSEATYESGFVIDKFPISRPNLTFSTLTVSNMSPEDSSIYLCSVGGGGQETQYFGPGTRLLVL.

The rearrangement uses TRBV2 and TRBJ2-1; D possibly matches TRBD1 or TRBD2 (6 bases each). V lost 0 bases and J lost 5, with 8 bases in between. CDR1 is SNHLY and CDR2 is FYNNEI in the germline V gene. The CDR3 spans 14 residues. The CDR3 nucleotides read TGTGCCAGCAGTGAAGCGGGGGGCCACAATGAGCAGTTCTTC. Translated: CASSEAGGHNEQFF.

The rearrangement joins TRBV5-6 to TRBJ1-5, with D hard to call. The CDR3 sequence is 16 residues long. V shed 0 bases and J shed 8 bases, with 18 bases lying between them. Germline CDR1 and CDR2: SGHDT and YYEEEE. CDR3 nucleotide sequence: TGTGCCAGCAGCTTGGCCTACAGTGCTGTTGGTGAGCCCCAGCATTTT. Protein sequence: CASSLAYSAVGEPQHF.

In DNA form, the CDR3 reads TGTGCCAGCAGCTTCCGTAGCCGGTCTTACGAGCAGTACTTC. As protein: CASSFRSRSYEQYF. The chain combines TRBV11-2 with TRBJ2-5; D call uncertain. TRBJ2-7 explains the end of the DNA better; the J call may be wrong. Germline CDR1 reads SGHAT; CDR2 reads FQNNGV. This CDR3 has 14 residues.

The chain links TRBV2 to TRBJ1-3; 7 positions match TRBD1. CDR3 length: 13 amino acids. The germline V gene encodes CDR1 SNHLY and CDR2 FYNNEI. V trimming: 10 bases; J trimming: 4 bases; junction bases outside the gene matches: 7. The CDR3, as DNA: TGTGCCATCCGGGACAGTGCAGGAAACACCATATATTTT. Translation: CAIRDSAGNTIYF.

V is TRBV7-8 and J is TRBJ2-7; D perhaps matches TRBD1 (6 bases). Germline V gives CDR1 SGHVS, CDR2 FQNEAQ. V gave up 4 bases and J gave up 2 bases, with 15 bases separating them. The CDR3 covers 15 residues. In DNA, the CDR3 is TGTGCCAGCAGCTCCCCGACAGGCAGCACCTACGAGCAGTACTTC. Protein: CASSSPTGSTYEQYF.

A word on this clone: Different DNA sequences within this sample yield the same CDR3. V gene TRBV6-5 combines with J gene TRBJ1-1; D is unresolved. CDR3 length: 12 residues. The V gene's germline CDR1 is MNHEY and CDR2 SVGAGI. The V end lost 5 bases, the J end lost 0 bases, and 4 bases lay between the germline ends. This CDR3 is CASSDMNTEAFF. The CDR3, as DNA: TGTGCCAGCAGTGACATGAACACTGAAGCTTTCTTT.

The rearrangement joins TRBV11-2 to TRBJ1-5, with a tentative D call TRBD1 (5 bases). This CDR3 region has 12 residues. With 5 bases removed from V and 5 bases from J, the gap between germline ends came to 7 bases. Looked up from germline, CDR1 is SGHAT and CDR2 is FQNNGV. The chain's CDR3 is CASSGGDQPQHF. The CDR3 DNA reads TGTGCCAGCAGCGGAGGGGATCAGCCCCAGCATTTT.

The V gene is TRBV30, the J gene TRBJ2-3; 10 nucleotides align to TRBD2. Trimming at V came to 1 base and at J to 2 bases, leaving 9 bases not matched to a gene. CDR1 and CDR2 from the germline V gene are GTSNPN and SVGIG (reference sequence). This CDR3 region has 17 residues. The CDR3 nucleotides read TGTGCCTGGAGTGAGTATACTAGCGGGGTATTCACAGATACGCAGTATTTT. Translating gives CAWSEYTSGVFTDTQYF.